Each of the 25 T cell receptor beta chains below was sequenced from the same sample in a study of T cell repertoires in cytomegalovirus infection. MiXCR was run by TCRdb on the reads, yielding one entry per CDR3 protein. The sample yields a few hundred thousand distinct CDR3 sequences, more than 15% seen once. The sequencing sample was made of CD8+ T cells from PBMCs. All receptors come from a human donor in good health (CMV status not recorded). Some clones in this sample may be carry-over from other donors' samples.

In its sample, this clonotype was seen a few times. The V gene is TRBV2, the J gene TRBJ2-3; D is unresolved. The CDR3 sequence is 14 residues long. CDR1 SNHLY and CDR2 FYNNEI come from the germline V gene. Trimming cost V 1 base and J 6 bases, with 11 bases left between them. CDR3 in DNA: TGTGCCAGCAGTGAAGTTTCCCGCCCGGATACGCAGTATTTT. Residues: CASSEVSRPDTQYF.

The V call is TRBV14, the J call TRBJ1-3; D perhaps matches TRBD1 (5 bases). Germline CDR1 SGHDN, CDR2 FVKESK. Trimming left V 4 bases short and J 0 bases short, with 10 bases between. The CDR3 spans 15 residues. The CDR3 sequence: CASSLDSSSGNTIYF. The DNA of the CDR3 is TGTGCCAGCAGCCTCGACAGCAGCTCTGGAAACACCATATATTTT.

This clonotype was counted many times. The chain employs TRBV12-3 or TRBV12-4 and TRBJ1-1; D is undetermined. The CDR3 sequence is 13 residues long. V lost 3 bases and J lost 7, with 12 bases in between. DNA for the CDR3: TGTGCCAGCAGTTTGGGTACGCCCCTTGAAGCTTTCTTT. This encodes CASSLGTPLEAFF.

The genes are TRBV28 and TRBJ2-5, with 9 nucleotides matching TRBD1. The germline gives CDR1 MDHEN, CDR2 SYDVKM. V shed 3 bases, J shed 5 bases, and the junction held 7 bases outside the gene matches. The CDR3 extends over 15 amino acids. CDR3 in amino acids: CASSFPQGARETQYF. CDR3 DNA: TGTGCCAGCAGTTTCCCACAGGGGGCTCGGGAGACCCAGTACTTC. The complete variable domain, with remaining parts taken from reference TRBV28 and TRBJ2-5, reads DVKVTQSSRYLVKRTGEKVFLECVQDMDHENMFWYRQDPGLGLRLIYFSYDVKMKEKGDIPEGYSVSREKKERFSLILESASTNQTSMYLCASSFPQGARETQYFGPGTRLLVL.

V gene TRBV12-3 or TRBV12-4 combines with J gene TRBJ1-3; D is possibly TRBD1 (5 bases). V was clipped by 3 bases and J by 2 bases, with 11 bases between them. The CDR3 length is 15 residues. CDR3 bases: TGTGCCAGCAGTTTTTATGGGGCGCCTGGAAACACCATATATTTT. It encodes CASSFYGAPGNTIYF.

This chain links TRBV12-3 or TRBV12-4 with TRBJ2-1, with D possibly TRBD1 on 5 matching bases. Trimming pared 9 bases from V and 2 bases from J, leaving 14 bases between. This CDR3 comprises 14 residues. The CDR3 region is CASSSGSTYNEQFF. The CDR3 coding sequence is TGTGCCAGTTCATCAGGGTCTACCTACAATGAGCAGTTCTTC.

This chain's CDR3 is CASSPDSTISYNEQFF. In DNA form, the CDR3 reads TGCGCCAGCAGCCCGGACTCCACGATCTCCTACAATGAGCAGTTCTTC. The chain uses TRBV5-1 and TRBJ2-1, with D tentatively TRBD2 (5 bases). This CDR3 has 16 amino acids. Trimming shortened V by 4 bases and J by 0 bases, and 14 bases separated the two germline ends. Germline-derived CDR1 and CDR2 are SGHRS and YFSETQ.

V gene TRBV5-1 combines with J gene TRBJ1-1; 9 nucleotides line up with TRBD1. V trimming: 2 bases; J trimming: 5 bases; junction bases outside the gene matches: 4. This CDR3 has 14 residues. The V gene's germline CDR1 is SGHRS and CDR2 YFSETQ. CDR3 DNA sequence: TGCGCCAGCAGCTTCGGGACAGGGCTAACTGAAGCTTTCTTT. Translation: CASSFGTGLTEAFF.

This clonotype appeared a few times. The chain links TRBV7-9 to TRBJ2-7; 10 bases map to TRBD1. The CDR3 is made up of 17 amino acids. CDR1 is SEHNR, CDR2 FQNEAQ, per germline (reference sequence). The J segment lost 5 bases and the V segment lost 0 bases, leaving 10 bases of the junction unmatched. The DNA for the CDR3 is TGTGCCAGCAGCTTAGCCGGTCCCGGGACAGGGGAGGACGAGCAGTACTTC. Its translation: CASSLAGPGTGEDEQYF.

The chain employs TRBV4-1 and TRBJ2-1, with D possibly matching TRBD1 (6 bases). CDR1 and CDR2 from the germline V gene are MGHRA and YSYEKL. This CDR3 is built from 15 residues. V shed 0 bases and J shed 3 bases, with 9 bases lying between them. CDR3 in DNA: TGCGCCAGCAGCCAAGAAAAGGGGGACTACAATGAGCAGTTCTTC. Its translation: CASSQEKGDYNEQFF.

This clonotype was seen repeatedly, ten times or more. The CDR3 bases are TGTGCCAGCAGCTCCTTAGCGGGGGGCGTATACTACGAGCAGTACTTC. It encodes CASSSLAGGVYYEQYF. The V and J genes are TRBV7-9 and TRBJ2-7, with 10 positions matching TRBD2. The length of the CDR3 is 16 residues. Germline CDR1 reads SEHNR; CDR2 reads FQNEAQ (reference sequence). V lost 4 bases, J lost 3 bases, and 9 bases stayed unmatched. The entire variable domain, with the rest obtained from reference TRBV7-9 and TRBJ2-7, is as follows: DTGVSQNPRHKITKRGQNVTFRCDPISEHNRLYWYRQTLGQGPEFLTYFQNEAQLEKSRLLSDRFSAERPKGSFSTLEIQRTEQGDSAMYLCASSSLAGGVYYEQYFGPGTRLTVT.

This clonotype showed up just a few times. V and J are TRBV5-4 and TRBJ2-1; 7 bases are shared with TRBD1. The V and J ends lost 2 bases and 4 bases, in that order; junction bases with no gene match: 6. CDR1 is SGHNT, CDR2 YYREEE, per germline (reference sequence). CDR3 length: 15 amino acids. The CDR3 DNA is TGTGCCAGCAGCTTAATAGGGGGCCCGTACAATGAGCAGTTCTTC. Translated: CASSLIGGPYNEQFF.

The gene calls are TRBV10-3 and TRBJ2-7; D remains ambiguous. The CDR3 is 18 amino acids. The V gene's germline CDR1 is ENHRY and CDR2 SYGVKD. V lost 2 bases and J 2 bases, leaving 22 bases between the germline ends. Written as DNA, the CDR3 is TGTGCCATCAGTGAGGAAGGTGGATGGGAAGGGAAAACCTACGAGCAGTACTTC. The encoded protein is CAISEEGGWEGKTYEQYF.

The J gene is TRBJ2-7, the V gene TRBV2; tentatively, D is TRBD1 (6 bases). The germline V and J ends were trimmed by 6 bases and 4 bases, with 10 bases remaining between them. The germline gives CDR1 SNHLY, CDR2 FYNNEI. The CDR3 runs 12 residues. The CDR3 sequence is CASRGGRYEQYF. The DNA of the CDR3 is TGTGCCAGCAGAGGGGGACGGTACGAGCAGTACTTC. Full variable domain (missing parts from reference TRBV2 and TRBJ2-7): EPEVTQTPSHQVTQMGQEVILRCVPISNHLYFYWYRQILGQKVEFLVSFYNNEISEKSEIFDDQFSVERPDGSNFTLKIRSTKLEDSAMYFCASRGGRYEQYFGPGTRLTVT.

The CDR3 reads CSARVRANEKLFF. The DNA for the CDR3 is TGCAGTGCTAGAGTACGGGCTAATGAAAAACTGTTTTTT. This sequence joins TRBV20-1 and TRBJ1-4; D is undetermined. This CDR3 is built from 13 residues. Per germline, CDR1 DFQATT and CDR2 SNEGSKA (reference sequence). Trimming removed 1 base from V and 3 bases from J, with 6 bases in between.

The rearrangement joins TRBV9 to TRBJ2-3; D is possibly TRBD1 or TRBD2 (6 bases each). Trimming took off 4 bases at V and 2 bases at J, with 23 bases between the two ends. The germline V gene has CDR1 SGDLS and CDR2 YYNGEE. CDR3 length: 18 amino acids. CDR3 in amino acids: CASSSNPIGGAHTDTQYF. The CDR3 DNA follows: TGTGCCAGCAGCTCAAACCCAATCGGGGGCGCCCACACAGATACGCAGTATTTT.

The chain uses TRBV7-9 and TRBJ2-3; 9 nucleotides align to TRBD1. The CDR3 is 15 amino acids. Germline-derived CDR1 and CDR2 are SEHNR and FQNEAQ (reference sequence). V gave up 5 bases and J gave up 4 bases; unmatched junction bases: 7. The CDR3 region is CASSHPGQGADTQYF. The CDR3 DNA reads TGTGCCAGCAGCCATCCGGGACAGGGTGCAGATACGCAGTATTTT.

This clonotype appeared many times. V usage is TRBV7-8 and J usage is TRBJ2-2, with 8 bases identical to TRBD2. V was clipped by 1 base and J by 5 bases; unmatched bases: 3. The CDR3 runs 15 residues. CDR1 and CDR2 from the germline V gene are SGHVS and FQNEAQ. DNA of the CDR3: TGTGCCAGCAGCTTAGTCGGGGGGGAGACCGGGGAGCTGTTTTTT. Protein product: CASSLVGGETGELFF.

This chain joins TRBV12-3 or TRBV12-4 and TRBJ2-7, with D uncertain. Trimming left V 1 base short and J 0 bases short, with 10 bases between. The CDR3 runs to 15 residues. The chain's CDR3 is CASSLGGFLSYEQYF. CDR3 coding DNA: TGTGCCAGCAGTTTAGGCGGTTTCCTCTCCTACGAGCAGTACTTC.

This clonotype has at least ten counts. The chain joins TRBV10-3 to TRBJ2-5; D unclear. From germline, CDR1 is ENHRY and CDR2 SYGVKD. V gave up 2 bases and J gave up 5 bases, with 6 bases separating them. The CDR3 spans 12 residues. The CDR3 spells CAISETRETQYF. CDR3 DNA sequence: TGTGCCATCAGTGAGACCAGGGAGACCCAGTACTTC.

In its sample, this clonotype was seen many times. This sequence joins TRBV28 and TRBJ2-5, with 7 positions matching TRBD1. Germline-derived CDR1 and CDR2 are MDHEN and SYDVKM. The CDR3 is made up of 15 amino acids. V dropped 6 bases and J dropped 0; count of bases not matched to a gene: 7. Here the CDR3 DNA reads TGTGCCAGCAGATTCCAGGACAGGAACCAAGAGACCCAGTACTTC. Protein sequence: CASRFQDRNQETQYF.

With respect to this clonotype: This may come from a read error, since a much larger clone is one base off. This chain uses TRBV7-6 with TRBJ2-1, with 9 bases matching TRBD2. Germline assignment: CDR1 SGHVS and CDR2 FNYEAQ. CDR3 length: 14 residues. CDR3 nucleotide sequence: TGTGCCAGCAGCTTCGGGACTAGCCACGATGAGCGGTTCTTC. It encodes CASSFGTSHDERFF.

With regard to this clonotype: This may be a read error: a much more frequent sequence differs by one nucleotide. The V gene is TRBV7-6, the J gene TRBJ2-7; D perhaps matches TRBD2 (6 bases). The CDR3 runs 15 residues. Germline CDR1 and CDR2: SGHVS and FNYEAQ. With 0 bases removed from V and 7 bases from J, the gap between germline ends came to 16 bases. CDR3 DNA: TGTGCCAGCAGCTTAGCGTCTATTGAGGCGGGAGAGCAGTACTTC. It translates to CASSLASIEAGEQYF.

This clonotype has ten or more counts. The chain is built from TRBV11-2 and TRBJ2-7; D unclear. Trimming removed 2 bases at V and 3 bases at J, with 2 bases between. The CDR3 runs to 11 residues. Germline-derived CDR1 and CDR2 are SGHAT and FQNNGV. The CDR3 loop is CASSLLYEQYF. Here the CDR3 DNA reads TGTGCCAGCAGCTTACTCTACGAGCAGTACTTC. Full variable domain (missing parts from reference TRBV11-2 and TRBJ2-7): EAGVAQSPRYKIIEKRQSVAFWCNPISGHATLYWYQQILGQGPKLLIQFQNNGVVDDSQLPKDRFSAERLKGVDSTLKIQPAKLEDSAVYLCASSLLYEQYFGPGTRLTVT.

This clonotype came up a few times. The chain joins TRBV12-3 or TRBV12-4 to TRBJ1-2; TRBD1 matches at 8 bases. V was clipped by 5 bases and J by 3 bases; unmatched bases: 2. The CDR3 runs to 13 residues. The CDR3 DNA reads TGTGCCAGCAGTGACAGGGGAGACTATGGCTACACCTTC. It encodes CASSDRGDYGYTF.